This TCR beta chain was sequenced in a study of T cells in Graves' hyperthyroidism and ophthalmopathy. Comment on this clonotype: What it binds is not known.

Researchers barred patients who had uncontrolled infection, other autoimmune disease, pregnancy or lactation. Each diagnosis was grounded in clinical symptoms, serum thyroxine and TRAb, thyroid ultrasound, and orbital computed tomography. The PBMCs studied were ones that came from around 10 ml fresh peripheral blood. General study findings and limits: Most clonotypes expanded in thyroid above 0.001 were likewise present in blood.

Template material for amplifying TCR beta CDR3 regions consisted of RNA transcripts. The study used the HTBI primer set for a first-round RT-PCR of the TCR CDR3. Via MiXCR, TCRdb re-called the multiplex PCR reads, giving one row per CDR3 protein. The profile shows roughly 420,000 distinct CDR3 sequences, 15% to 19% of them singletons. The clonotype was recovered from a woman aged 18-35 years with Graves' hyperthyroidism. Sample: blood.

The CDR3 reads CASTPTGLRINEQFF. In DNA form, the CDR3 reads TGTGCCAGCACCCCGACGGGACTCAGGATCAATGAGCAGTTCTTC. The chain carries TRBV6-1 and TRBJ2-1; perhaps TRBD2 as D (6 bases). From germline, CDR1 is MNHNS and CDR2 SASEGT. The CDR3 loop spans 15 amino acids. Trimming pared 7 bases from V and 6 bases from J, leaving 19 bases between.